One sample yielded the 6 T cell receptor beta chains listed below, sequenced in a study of blood T cell repertoires in COVID-19. Clones were read by immunoSEQ multiplex PCR, and TCRdb kept only the in-frame ones, dropping some. Counted here are roughly 250,000 clones, approximately 86% occurring once; the ten biggest clones make up 6% to 9%. Sequenced: peripheral blood. Every receptor here comes from a man aged 60-69 years who had recovered from COVID-19.

The chain joins TRBV30 to TRBJ1-2; 11 nucleotides match TRBD1. Per the germline V gene, CDR1 is GTSNPN and CDR2 is SVGIG (reference sequence). V lost 0 bases, J lost 7 bases, and 7 bases stayed unmatched. There are 15 residues in the CDR3. The CDR3 DNA is TGTGCCTGGAGTGTACCCCGGACAGGGGGCATTGGCTACACCTTC. Amino acids: CAWSVPRTGGIGYTF. The variable domain in full, with the rest retrieved from reference TRBV30 and TRBJ1-2, is SQTIHQWPATLVQPVGSPLSLECTVEGTSNPNLYWYRQAAGRGLQLLFYSVGIGQISSEVPQNLSASRPQDRQFILSSKKLLLSDSGFYLCAWSVPRTGGIGYTFGSGTRLTVV.

This rearrangement joins TRBV7-9 to TRBJ2-1, with 8 bases aligning to TRBD2. The CDR3 is made up of 14 amino acids. Unmatched junction bases numbered 7, after V lost 1 base and J lost 11 bases. From germline, CDR1 is SEHNR and CDR2 FQNEAQ (reference sequence). In nucleotides, the CDR3 is TGTGCCAGCAGCTTAGACTCAGGGACTAGTCAGCAGTTCTTC. It codes for CASSLDSGTSQQFF.

The chain links TRBV30 to TRBJ2-2; D may be TRBD2 (7 bases). The CDR3 sequence is 15 residues long. V lost 3 bases and J lost 2, with 13 bases in between. Germline V CDR1 and CDR2: GTSNPN, SVGIG (reference sequence). CDR3: CAWREQGLNTGELFF. Written as DNA, the CDR3 is TGTGCCTGGAGAGAACAGGGACTAAACACCGGGGAGCTGTTTTTT.

The V gene is TRBV21-1, the J gene TRBJ2-7; whether TRBD1, the table's D call, matches the DNA was not checked. TRBV21-1 is shown as a pseudogene. CDR3 length: 17 residues. CDR3 in amino acids: CASSKERIRDRGYEQYF. The CDR3 DNA sequence: TGTGCCAGCAGCAAAGAAAGAATTCGGGACAGGGGCTACGAGCAGTACTTC.

This chain connects TRBV5-5 to TRBJ2-7, with 9 bases aligning to TRBD1. Germline assignment: CDR1 SGHKS and CDR2 YYEKEE (reference sequence). The V segment lost 4 bases and the J segment 6 bases; nucleotides outside the gene matches: 11. This CDR3 comprises 15 residues. CDR3 amino acids: CASSDIGTGLIEQYF. CDR3 nucleotides: TGTGCCAGCAGCGACATCGGGACAGGGCTAATCGAGCAGTACTTC. Full variable domain (outside the CDR3, taken from reference TRBV5-5 and TRBJ2-7): DAGVTQSPTHLIKTRGQQVTLRCSPISGHKSVSWYQQVLGQGPQFIFQYYEKEERGRGNFPDRFSARQFPNYSSELNVNALLLGDSALYLCASSDIGTGLIEQYFGPGTRLTVT.

The chain uses TRBV5-1 and TRBJ1-2; maybe TRBD1 (5 bases). Trimming took 0 bases from V and 3 from J, leaving 9 bases between them. This CDR3 is built from 14 residues. Germline V gene lookup returns CDR1 SGHRS and CDR2 YFSETQ. The chain's CDR3 is CASSLVARDYGYTF. For the CDR3, the DNA is TGCGCCAGCAGCTTGGTGGCCAGGGACTATGGCTACACCTTC.